This entry describes one TCR beta chain. Its antigen is undetermined. The CDR3 has 16 amino acids. The trim removed 1 base at V and 9 bases at J, leaving 8 bases unmatched. The germline V gene has CDR1 LGHNA and CDR2 YNFKEQ. The sample comes from a study of T cell responses to AZD1222 COVID-19 vaccine. Overall study findings and caveats: Donors skewed white British and female; clonal diversity was possibly underestimated. Only six individuals given AZD1222 were seropositive at baseline. The study sampled repertoires only after the peak T cell response. Unmutated regions of variants are reportedly targeted by nearly half of spike-specific TCRs.

The method was immunoSEQ multiplex PCR; TCRdb's version includes in-frame clones alone and lacks a portion of them. Of about 190,000 clones listed, 85% to 95% are singletons. The chain uses TRBV4-2 and TRBJ1-6, with TRBD1 matching over 8 bases. This clonotype was obtained from an adult in good health. This sample comprised peripheral blood, obtained on day 0 of AZD1222 vaccination. The CDR3 reads CASSQVSAGGGSPLHF. The CDR3 nucleotides are TGTGCCAGCAGCCAAGTTTCCGCAGGGGGCGGTTCACCCCTCCACTTT.